These 3 T cell receptor beta chains were all obtained from the same sample, sequenced in a study of OX40 agonist ivuxolimab in advanced cancers. The table came from immunoSEQ multiplex PCR; TCRdb's copy has only in-frame clones and leaves some out. The sample yields just under 60,000 clones, about 90% seen once. The material was CD4+ or CD8+ T cells sorted from blood, obtained in a trial of the OX40 agonist ivuxolimab. These receptor sequences come from an adult with an advanced solid tumor such as melanoma, head and neck, liver or kidney cancer.

The J gene is TRBJ2-3, the V gene TRBV7-3; 9 positions match TRBD2. Germline V CDR1 and CDR2: SGHTA, FQGTGA. The CDR3 covers 16 residues. V was clipped by 4 bases and J by 0 bases; unmatched bases: 5. The CDR3 loop is CASSSIAGESTDTQYF. As DNA, the CDR3 is TGTGCCAGCAGCTCCATAGCGGGAGAGAGCACAGATACGCAGTATTTT.

V is TRBV2 and J is TRBJ2-7; weak D call: TRBD2 (5 bases). The CDR3 runs 12 residues. Germline loops: CDR1 SNHLY, CDR2 FYNNEI. V was clipped by 3 bases and J by 9 bases, with 12 bases between them. The CDR3 region has the DNA TGTGCCAGCAGTGAGGGAGTTTATGGGCAGTACTTC. Amino acids: CASSEGVYGQYF.

The chain carries TRBV7-8 and TRBJ2-5; D not resolved. Germline values: CDR1 SGHVS, CDR2 FQNEAQ. Trimming pared 4 bases from V and 2 bases from J, leaving 14 bases between. The CDR3 has 15 amino acids. The CDR3 is CASSSTVSVQETQYF. The CDR3 DNA sequence: TGTGCCAGCAGCTCCACGGTTTCCGTACAAGAGACCCAGTACTTC.